Presented here are 7 T cell receptor beta chains from one specimen sequenced in a study of beta chain features in type 1 diabetes. Their recognized antigens are unknown. The investigators reverse transcribed all of the isolated RNA, so they sequenced expressed TCRB transcripts. The method was immunoSEQ multiplex PCR; TCRdb's version includes in-frame clones alone and lacks a portion of them. Counted here are roughly 340,000 clones, roughly 12% occurring once; the ten biggest clones make up about 0.01%. Overall study results and limits: A moderate, significant TCRB CDR3 shortening appeared in type 1 diabetes across four CD4+ subsets.

The sample consisted of naive CD4+ T cells from blood. The receptors derive from a woman aged 18 to 35 with type 1 diabetes.

There are a few counts of this clone. The chain is built from TRBV29-1 and TRBJ1-2; D ambiguous. The germline CDR1 and CDR2 sequences are SQVTM and ANQGSEA. The CDR3 has 10 amino acids. The germline V and J ends were trimmed by 6 bases and 5 bases, with 7 bases remaining between them. CDR3 loop: CSVTEYGYTF. DNA of the CDR3: TGCAGCGTGACGGAGTATGGCTACACCTTC.

This clone turned up a few times. Other nucleotide sequences in the sample specify the same CDR3. CDR3 protein: CSVVRGLNTEAFF. The CDR3, as DNA: TGCAGCGTTGTAAGGGGGTTGAACACTGAAGCTTTCTTT. The chain carries TRBV29-1 and TRBJ1-1; TRBD1 is a possible D gene (6 bases). Trimming cost V 4 bases and J 0 bases, with 9 bases left between them. The germline V gene has CDR1 SQVTM and CDR2 ANQGSEA. The CDR3 sequence is 13 residues long.

The sample holds a few counts of this clone. This rearrangement joins TRBV30 to TRBJ2-7, with TRBD1 identical over 10 bases. V shed 2 bases and J 2 bases; nucleotides not matched to a gene: 6. The CDR3 totals 15 residues. Per germline, CDR1 GTSNPN and CDR2 SVGIG (reference sequence). The CDR3 region is CAWSPRDRGPYEQYF. DNA for the CDR3: TGTGCCTGGAGTCCCCGGGACAGGGGTCCCTACGAGCAGTACTTC.

This clone was detected only a few times. The genes are TRBV19 and TRBJ2-1; TRBD1 matches at 9 bases. Germline V gene lookup returns CDR1 LNHDA and CDR2 SQIVND (reference sequence). V was clipped by 1 base and J by 8 bases; unmatched bases: 3. The CDR3 is 14 amino acids. The DNA of the CDR3 is TGTGCCAGTAGTATAGGGACAGGGGTCTATGAGCAGTTCTTC. Protein product: CASSIGTGVYEQFF.

The chain employs TRBV28 and TRBJ1-2; TRBD1 matches 10 bases. The V and J ends lost 3 bases and 3 bases, in that order; junction bases with no gene match: 4. Germline CDR1 and CDR2: MDHEN and SYDVKM. This CDR3 has 15 amino acids. CDR3 bases: TGTGCCAGCAGTTTGGGGACAGGGGTGGACTATGGCTACACCTTC. This gives the protein CASSLGTGVDYGYTF.

The V and J genes are TRBV7-9 and TRBJ1-2; possible D gene TRBD1, 6 bases. This CDR3 region has 12 residues. The germline V and J ends were trimmed by 5 bases and 8 bases, with 12 bases remaining between them. The germline V gene has CDR1 SEHNR and CDR2 FQNEAQ (reference sequence). The CDR3 here is CASSGTGNGYTF. The CDR3 DNA follows: TGTGCCAGCAGCGGTACAGGGAACGGCTACACCTTC.

This chain joins TRBV7-2 and TRBJ2-5; 9 bases match TRBD2. This CDR3 comprises 16 residues. The V gene's germline CDR1 is SGHTA and CDR2 FQGNSA. V was clipped by 3 bases and J by 0 bases; unmatched bases: 5. CDR3 amino acids: CASSFTSGPYQETQYF. CDR3 coding DNA: TGTGCCAGCAGCTTCACTAGCGGGCCGTACCAAGAGACCCAGTACTTC.